Shown below are 18 T cell receptor beta chains from a single sample sequenced in a study of shared clonotypes between healthy human individuals. Measured with immunoSEQ multiplex PCR; TCRdb has only the in-frame clones, and not every one. The data show millions of clones, 90% to 95% seen once. Sequenced material: naive CD4+ T cells sorted from blood. The sample's subset: CD45RA+ positively selected. The receptors derive from a young man in good health.

The chain joins TRBV6-4 to TRBJ2-1, with D perhaps TRBD2 (6 bases). In germline, CDR1 is MRHNA, CDR2 SNTAGT. V was pared by 5 bases and J by 0 bases, with 14 bases between. The CDR3 covers 16 residues. Here the CDR3 DNA reads TGTGCCAGCAGTCTCGGAGGGGCCAACTCCTACAATGAGCAGTTCTTC. Residues: CASSLGGANSYNEQFF.

The chain is built from TRBV5-4 and TRBJ2-5; D uncertain. CDR1 and CDR2 from the germline V gene are SGHNT and YYREEE (reference sequence). This CDR3 region has 13 residues. The V end was cut by 3 bases, the J end by 1 base, with 7 bases between. The CDR3 sequence: CASSSVSQETQYF. In DNA form, the CDR3 reads TGTGCCAGCAGCTCCGTCAGCCAAGAGACCCAGTACTTC.

The gene calls are TRBV5-4 and TRBJ2-7; D is possibly TRBD1 (9 bases). The germline gives CDR1 SGHNT, CDR2 YYREEE (reference sequence). V was shortened by 4 bases and J by 5 bases, with 22 bases between the two germline ends. The length of the CDR3 is 16 residues. The DNA of the CDR3 is TGTGCCAGCAGCCTGCCGGCGGGGGGACAGGGTCACGAGCAGTACTTC. Its translation is CASSLPAGGQGHEQYF.

The chain employs TRBV28 and TRBJ1-4; D possibly corresponds to TRBD1 (6 bases). The CDR3 spans 14 residues. Trimming removed 2 bases at V and 8 bases at J, with 12 bases between. Germline lookup yields CDR1 MDHEN and CDR2 SYDVKM. The CDR3 nucleotides read TGTGCCAGCAGTTTAGGGGGGCGCCGGGAAAAACTGTTTTTT. As protein: CASSLGGRREKLFF.

The V and J genes are TRBV6-5 and TRBJ1-6; D perhaps matches TRBD1 (5 bases). V gave up 5 bases and J gave up 8 bases, with 13 bases separating them. This CDR3 contains 14 residues. Germline V CDR1 and CDR2: MNHEY, SVGAGI. DNA of the CDR3: TGTGCCAGCAGTAGAGACAGACGTTATTCACCCCTCCACTTT. Encoded protein: CASSRDRRYSPLHF.

CDR3 region: CASSPQSSGGSYGYTF. CDR3 bases: TGTGCCAGCTCACCTCAGAGCTCAGGGGGCAGCTATGGCTACACCTTC. This sequence joins TRBV18 and TRBJ1-2; 8 nucleotides align to TRBD1. CDR1 and CDR2 from the germline V gene are KGHSH and LQKENI. V lost 3 bases, J lost 4 bases, and 10 bases stayed unmatched. This CDR3 spans 16 amino acids.

The gene calls are TRBV7-2 and TRBJ1-1, with no clear D. Trimming removed 5 bases from V and 5 bases from J, with 12 bases in between. CDR1 SGHTA and CDR2 FQGNSA come from the germline V gene. CDR3 length: 13 residues. The CDR3 is CASSPQRGTEAFF. The CDR3 DNA follows: TGTGCCAGCAGCCCCCAGAGAGGGACTGAAGCTTTCTTT.

The chain links TRBV5-4 to TRBJ2-7; D is ambiguous. The CDR3 covers 16 residues. V dropped 0 bases and J dropped 0 bases, with 13 bases sitting between them. Germline CDR1 and CDR2: SGHNT and YYREEE (reference sequence). CDR3 loop: CASSLDSYSSSYEQYF. CDR3 DNA: TGTGCCAGCAGCTTGGATTCATACTCTAGCTCCTACGAGCAGTACTTC.

The V and J genes are TRBV19 and TRBJ1-2, with 9 bases matching TRBD1. The CDR3 length is 15 residues. V lost 6 bases to trimming and J lost 6 bases; unmatched junction nucleotides: 11. The germline V gene encodes CDR1 LNHDA and CDR2 SQIVND (reference sequence). CDR3 amino acids: CASRDPGQGSDGYTF. CDR3 in DNA: TGTGCCAGTAGAGACCCGGGACAGGGTAGTGATGGCTACACCTTC.

This rearrangement joins TRBV2 to TRBJ1-1; D unclear. The germline gives CDR1 SNHLY, CDR2 FYNNEI. Deletions cut 5 bases from V and 5 bases from J, with 9 bases between. The CDR3 runs 12 residues. The CDR3 reads CASSPEGTEAFF. As DNA, the CDR3 is TGTGCCAGCAGTCCGGAGGGAACTGAAGCTTTCTTT.

The chain joins TRBV28 to TRBJ1-6; 7 bases agree with TRBD1. The length of the CDR3 is 14 residues. V lost 6 bases, J lost 7 bases, and 6 bases stayed unmatched. Germline CDR1 and CDR2: MDHEN and SYDVKM. The DNA of the CDR3 is TGTGCCAGCAGGACCGGGACAGCAAATTCACCCCTCCACTTT. This gives the protein CASRTGTANSPLHF.

The chain recombines TRBV5-5 with TRBJ2-7, with D unresolved. Germline V CDR1 and CDR2: SGHKS, YYEKEE (reference sequence). The CDR3 consists of 16 residues. V gave up 1 base and J gave up 6 bases, with 20 bases separating them. The CDR3 coding sequence is TGTGCCAGCAGCTTGTCAGGAACGGCTACGAGGACCGAGCAGTACTTC. Protein product: CASSLSGTATRTEQYF.

The genes are TRBV19 and TRBJ2-7; D is undetermined. Germline V CDR1 and CDR2: LNHDA, SQIVND (reference sequence). This CDR3 spans 16 amino acids. Trimming shortened V by 1 base and J by 2 bases, and 15 bases separated the two germline ends. The CDR3 region has the DNA TGTGCCAGTAGTATAGCTTCCGGTTCCTACACCTACGAGCAGTACTTC. It codes for CASSIASGSYTYEQYF. The whole variable domain, filled in from reference TRBV19 and TRBJ2-7, reads DGGITQSPKYLFRKEGQNVTLSCEQNLNHDAMYWYRQDPGQGLRLIYYSQIVNDFQKGDIAEGYSVSREKKESFPLTVTSAQKNPTAFYLCASSIASGSYTYEQYFGPGTRLTVT.

The chain carries TRBV11-2 and TRBJ2-1; tentatively, D is TRBD1 or TRBD2 (5 bases each). The CDR3 totals 16 residues. CDR1 SGHAT and CDR2 FQNNGV come from the germline V gene. Trimming stripped 5 bases from V and 5 bases from J, with 19 bases between. The CDR3 sequence is CASSLRGRGPNNEQFF. For the CDR3, the DNA is TGTGCCAGCAGCCTTCGGGGCCGAGGGCCGAACAATGAGCAGTTCTTC.

The chain employs TRBV10-3 and TRBJ1-6, with a weak D call TRBD1 (5 bases). Germline V gene sequence: CDR1 ENHRY, CDR2 SYGVKD. Trimming removed 6 bases from V and 8 bases from J, with 8 bases in between. The CDR3 loop spans 12 amino acids. CDR3 DNA: TGTGCCATCAGAGGGACGGATTCACCCCTCCACTTT. Its translation: CAIRGTDSPLHF.

The J gene is TRBJ2-1, the V gene TRBV5-8; 11 bases align to TRBD2. The CDR3 runs 17 residues. The trim removed 4 bases at V and 9 bases at J, leaving 15 bases unmatched. Germline CDR1 SGHTS, CDR2 YDEGEE. CDR3 protein: CASSKDLAGGPFSEQFF. For the CDR3, the DNA is TGTGCCAGCAGCAAAGATTTAGCGGGAGGGCCGTTCAGTGAGCAGTTCTTC.

Notes on this clone: Other nucleotide sequences from this sample produce the same CDR3. This rearrangement joins TRBV2 to TRBJ2-7, with no clear D. The CDR3 covers 12 residues. Trimming shortened V by 6 bases and J by 0 bases, and 6 bases separated the two germline ends. Germline V gives CDR1 SNHLY, CDR2 FYNNEI. The CDR3 loop is CASRVGSYEQYF. CDR3 bases: TGTGCCAGCAGGGTCGGCTCCTACGAGCAGTACTTC.

The V call is TRBV2, the J call TRBJ2-2; D uncertain. V dropped 6 bases and J dropped 1 base, with 12 bases sitting between them. CDR1 and CDR2 (germline): SNHLY, FYNNEI. The CDR3 totals 15 residues. CDR3 sequence (DNA): TGTGCCAGCAGCCAGGACGGAATGAACACCGGGGAGCTGTTTTTT. This translates into CASSQDGMNTGELFF.